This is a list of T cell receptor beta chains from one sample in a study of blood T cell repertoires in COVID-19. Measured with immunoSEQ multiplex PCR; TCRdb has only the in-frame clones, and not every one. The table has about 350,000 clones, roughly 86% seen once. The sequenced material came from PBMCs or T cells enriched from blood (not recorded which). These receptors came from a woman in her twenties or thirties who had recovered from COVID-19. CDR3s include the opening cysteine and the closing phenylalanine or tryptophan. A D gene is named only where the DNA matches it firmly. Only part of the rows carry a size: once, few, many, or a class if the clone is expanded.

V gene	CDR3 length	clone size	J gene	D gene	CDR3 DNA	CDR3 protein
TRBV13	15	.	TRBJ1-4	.	TGTGCCAGCAGCTTTAATGTCGGGGGGCGAGAAAAACTGTTTTTT	CASSFNVGGREKLFF
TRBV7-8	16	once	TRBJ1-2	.	TGTGCCAGCAGCTTAGCCCCCCGTCCAGGAAACTATGGCTACACCTTC	CASSLAPRPGNYGYTF
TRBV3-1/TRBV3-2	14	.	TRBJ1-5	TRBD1	TGTGCCAGCAGCTTTGGGACAGACAATCAGCCCCAGCATTTT	CASSFGTDNQPQHF
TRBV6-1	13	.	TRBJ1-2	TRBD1	TGTGCCAGCAGTGATAGGGACAGGGGGGGCTACACCTTC	CASSDRDRGGYTF
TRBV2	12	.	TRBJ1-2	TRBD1	TGTGCCAGCTCCGACAGGGGGCATGGCTACACCTTC	CASSDRGHGYTF
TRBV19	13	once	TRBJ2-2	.	TGTGCCAGTAGTATAGATCGGGGCGGGGAGCTGTTTTTT	CASSIDRGGELFF
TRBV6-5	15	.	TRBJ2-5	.	TGTGCCAGCAGCGCGGGGGCCAGAAGGGTAGAGACCCAGTACTTC	CASSAGARRVETQYF
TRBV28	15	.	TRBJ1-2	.	TGTGCCAGCAGTTTAAACAGGGAAATGAGATATGGCTACACCTTC	CASSLNREMRYGYTF
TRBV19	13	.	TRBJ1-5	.	TGTGCCAGTAGCCAGGGCCCCAATCAGCCCCAGCATTTT	CASSQGPNQPQHF
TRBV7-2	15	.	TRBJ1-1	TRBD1	TGTGCCAGCAGCCTGGGGACAGGGGGGAACACTGAAGCTTTCTTT	CASSLGTGGNTEAFF
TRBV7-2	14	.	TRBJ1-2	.	TGTGCCAGCAGCTTAGCCCAGGGGTCTTATGGCTACACCTTC	CASSLAQGSYGYTF
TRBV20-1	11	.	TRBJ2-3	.	TGCAGTGTGGTGGGCGCAGATACGCAGTATTTT	CSVVGADTQYF
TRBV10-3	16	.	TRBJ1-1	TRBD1	TGTGCCATCAGTGAGTCTTTGGGACAGAGGAACACTGAAGCTTTCTTT	CAISESLGQRNTEAFF
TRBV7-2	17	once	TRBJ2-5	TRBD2	TGTGCCAGCAGCTTAGGAGTACTAGCGGGGGGCCAAGAGACCCAGTACTTC	CASSLGVLAGGQETQYF
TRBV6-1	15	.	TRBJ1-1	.	TGTGCCAGCAGTGAAGTGGGCAGGTTGAACACTGAAGCTTTCTTT	CASSEVGRLNTEAFF
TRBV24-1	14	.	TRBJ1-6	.	TGTGCCACCAGTGGGGGCGGTAGGAATTCACCCCTCCACTTT	CATSGGGRNSPLHF
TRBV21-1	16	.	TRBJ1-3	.	TGTGCCAGCAGCAACCCGTTCCACATCTCTGGAAACACCATATATTTT	CASSNPFHISGNTIYF
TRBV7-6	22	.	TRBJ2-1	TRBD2	TGTGCCAGCAGCCAACCTCGGGAGGGGACTAGCGGGGGCCCCAGCTCCTACAATGAGCAGTTCTTC	CASSQPREGTSGGPSSYNEQFF
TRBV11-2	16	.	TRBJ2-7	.	TGTGCCAGCAGCTCAAGCCAGGCCCCCCGAAGCTACGAGCAGTACTTC	CASSSSQAPRSYEQYF
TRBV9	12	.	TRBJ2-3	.	TGTGCCAGCAGTAGACTCACAGATACGCAGTATTTT	CASSRLTDTQYF